What follows describes a single T cell receptor beta chain. These data are taken from a study of blood T cell repertoires in COVID-19. Study details: Italy, Spain and the United States were the sources of the convalescent and acute COVID-19 samples. PBMCs, B-cell-depleted T cells, or T cells provided the cDNA or gDNA that made up the material.

Seattle patients were enrolled during active infection and followed longitudinally. Authors' data handling: Scientists estimated how many nucleated cells there were by amplifying reference gene primers. TCRdb's copy holds only in-frame clones and misses some; the assay was immunoSEQ multiplex PCR. V, J and clone size are taken as reported in that table, and D and trimming were inferred from the DNA itself. The sample lists 85,000 to 100,000 clones, around nine tenths occurring once. This CDR3 is 14 amino acids long. The ends lost 5 bases at V and 1 base at J; junction bases unmatched: 5. Germline V gene data show CDR1 as SGHRS and CDR2 as YFSETQ.

The sample consisted of peripheral blood. This chain joins TRBV5-1 and TRBJ2-5; TRBD1 matches 7 bases. The sequence came from a man aged 50 to 59 with COVID-19, enrolled during active disease. CDR3 sequence: CASSLDRVQETQYF. The CDR3 nucleotides are TGCGCCAGCAGTCTCGACAGGGTCCAAGAGACCCAGTACTTC.